This TCR beta chain appears in the sequencing data of a study of OX40 agonist ivuxolimab in advanced cancers. Overall study: Of the participants, roughly 40% had some prior anti-PD-1, anti-PD-L1 or anti-CTLA-4 therapy, which was allowed.

CDR3 size: 13 residues. In germline, CDR1 is SQVTM, CDR2 ANQGSEA. V was trimmed by 6 bases and J by 1 base, leaving 13 bases between them. Patients were ineligible given autoimmune disease history or systemic immunosuppression. At baseline, cycle 4 day 1, and cycle 7 day 1, blood was sampled. Comments on this clone: Its antigen is still unknown.

Sequenced by immunoSEQ multiplex PCR; TCRdb stores in-frame clones only, minus some. Counted here are 20,000 to 25,000 clones, roughly 88% occurring once; the ten biggest clones make up roughly 27%. General study findings and limits: In the expanded peripheral T cells, antigen specificity was never determined.

This receptor was taken from an adult with an advanced solid tumor such as melanoma, head and neck, liver or kidney cancer. V is TRBV29-1 and J is TRBJ2-7, with D tentatively TRBD2 (5 bases). Source: CD4+ or CD8+ T cells sorted from blood, taken in a trial of the OX40 agonist ivuxolimab. CDR3 nucleotide sequence: TGCAGCGTCGAGGGTCCCCATTCCTACGAGCAGTACTTC. This gives the protein CSVEGPHSYEQYF.